This TCR beta chain was captured in a study of OX40 agonist ivuxolimab in advanced cancers. Study-wide context: Recorded diagnoses for dose-escalation patients were hepatocellular carcinoma, melanoma, renal cell or head and neck cancer. Regarding the study as a whole: Both blood CD4+ and CD8+ T cells showed clonal growth by week 6 at 0.1 to 3.0 mg/kg.

The table came from immunoSEQ multiplex PCR; TCRdb's copy has only in-frame clones and leaves some out. The data hold some 68,000 clones, with approximately 86% observed a single time. Trimming cost V 0 bases and J 2 bases, with 7 bases left between them. The germline V gene has CDR1 MRHNA and CDR2 SNTAGT. The CDR3 has 14 amino acids. Worth noting for this clone: Its matching antigen is unknown.

This TCR came from an adult with an advanced solid tumor such as melanoma, head and neck, liver or kidney cancer. The sequenced sample was CD4+ or CD8+ T cells sorted from blood, obtained in a trial of the OX40 agonist ivuxolimab. The V call is TRBV6-4, the J call TRBJ1-2, with D perhaps TRBD1 (5 bases). The CDR3 here is CASSDSAGNYGYTF. The DNA for the CDR3 is TGTGCCAGCAGTGACTCAGCAGGGAACTATGGCTACACCTTC.